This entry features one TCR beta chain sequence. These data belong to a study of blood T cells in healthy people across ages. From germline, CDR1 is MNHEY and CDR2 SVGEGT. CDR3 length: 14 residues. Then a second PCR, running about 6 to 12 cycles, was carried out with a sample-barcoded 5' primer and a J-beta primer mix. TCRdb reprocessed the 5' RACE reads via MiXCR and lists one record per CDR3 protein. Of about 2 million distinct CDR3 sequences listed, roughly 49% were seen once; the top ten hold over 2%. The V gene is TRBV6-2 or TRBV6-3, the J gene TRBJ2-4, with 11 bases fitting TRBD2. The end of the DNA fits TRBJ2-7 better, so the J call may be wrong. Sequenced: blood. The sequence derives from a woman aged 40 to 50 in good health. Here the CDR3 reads CASRVAGGLYEQYF. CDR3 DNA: TGTGCCAGCAGAGTAGCGGGGGGGCTCTACGAGCAGTACTTC.